A single sample gave rise to the 8 T cell receptor beta chains below, sequenced in a study of graft-versus-host responses after intestinal transplantation. What these receptors recognize is not known. Sequencing used immunoSEQ multiplex PCR; TCRdb keeps in-frame clones, though not all of them. The sample lists tens of thousands of clones; roughly 95% were seen once. Sample: unstimulated CD8+ T cells sorted from spleen or lymph node cells, taken before transplant. The receptors stem from a human donor who was the organ donor for an intestinal transplant.

The chain joins TRBV11-3 to TRBJ2-1, with 12 bases that match TRBD2. Unmatched junction bases numbered 17, after V lost 5 bases and J lost 3 bases. CDR1 and CDR2 (germline): SGHNT, YENEEA. This CDR3 region has 20 residues. Here the CDR3 reads CASSDPAPPSGGADYNEQFF. DNA for the CDR3: TGTGCCAGCAGCGATCCTGCCCCCCCTAGCGGGGGGGCCGACTACAATGAGCAGTTCTTC.

This clone was detected only a few times. This rearrangement joins TRBV10-3 to TRBJ1-6, with no clear D. CDR1 is ENHRY, CDR2 SYGVKD, per germline. V was pared by 3 bases and J by 8 bases, with 11 bases between. The CDR3 totals 14 residues. The CDR3 DNA reads TGTGCCATCAGTGATCGGGAGGGTGATTCACCCCTCCACTTT. Its protein is CAISDREGDSPLHF.

Regarding this clone: Different DNA sequences within this sample yield the same CDR3. V gene TRBV5-1 combines with J gene TRBJ1-1; D gene unclear. Trimming left V 0 bases short and J 7 bases short, with 4 bases between. This CDR3 region has 11 residues. Germline CDR1 reads SGHRS; CDR2 reads YFSETQ. The CDR3 reads CASSLGSEAFF. In nucleotides, the CDR3 is TGCGCCAGCAGCTTGGGCAGTGAAGCTTTCTTT.

The CDR3 spells CASSPLGQGSYEQYF. CDR3 coding DNA: TGTGCCAGCAGCCCCCTGGGACAGGGATCCTACGAGCAGTACTTC. The chain employs TRBV5-5 and TRBJ2-7; 9 bases align to TRBD1. V trimming: 4 bases; J trimming: 1 base; junction bases outside the gene matches: 6. CDR1 SGHKS and CDR2 YYEKEE come from the germline V gene (reference sequence). The CDR3 covers 15 residues. Full variable domain (missing parts from reference TRBV5-5 and TRBJ2-7): DAGVTQSPTHLIKTRGQQVTLRCSPISGHKSVSWYQQVLGQGPQFIFQYYEKEERGRGNFPDRFSARQFPNYSSELNVNALLLGDSALYLCASSPLGQGSYEQYFGPGTRLTVT.

The sample holds one count of this clone. V gene TRBV7-3 combines with J gene TRBJ2-2, with 7 bases aligning to TRBD1. J lost 1 base, V lost 3 bases, and 5 bases had no gene match. Germline CDR1 is SGHTA and CDR2 is FQGTGA. The CDR3 consists of 16 residues. The CDR3 spells CASSFDRDRNTGELFF. CDR3 DNA: TGTGCCAGCAGCTTCGATCGGGACAGGAACACCGGGGAGCTGTTTTTT.

The rearrangement uses TRBV4-1 and TRBJ2-7, with 9 bases fitting TRBD1. CDR1 MGHRA and CDR2 YSYEKL come from the germline V gene. The CDR3 has 15 residues. The V segment lost 4 bases and the J segment 5 bases; nucleotides outside the gene matches: 9. The CDR3 sequence is CASSLGLQGADEQYF. The CDR3 nucleotides read TGCGCCAGCAGCCTCGGATTACAGGGGGCCGACGAGCAGTACTTC.

The DNA for the CDR3 is TGTGCCTGGAGTTGGGGCTACGAGCAGTACTTC. The encoded protein is CAWSWGYEQYF. The V gene is TRBV30, the J gene TRBJ2-7; D is uncertain. The CDR3 is 11 amino acids. Germline values: CDR1 GTSNPN, CDR2 SVGIG (reference sequence). Trimming shortened V by 2 bases and J by 3 bases, and 5 bases separated the two germline ends. The full variable domain, in which reference TRBV30 and TRBJ2-7 provide the parts outside the CDR3, is SQTIHQWPATLVQPVGSPLSLECTVEGTSNPNLYWYRQAAGRGLQLLFYSVGIGQISSEVPQNLSASRPQDRQFILSSKKLLLSDSGFYLCAWSWGYEQYFGPGTRLTVT.

Worth noting for this clone: At the DNA level, this CDR3 is encoded by other sequences in the same sample as well. The genes are TRBV28 and TRBJ1-4; D is perhaps TRBD1 (5 bases). This CDR3 has 16 amino acids. V was shortened by 4 bases and J by 6 bases, with 18 bases between the two germline ends. Looked up from germline, CDR1 is MDHEN and CDR2 is SYDVKM. For the CDR3, the DNA is TGTGCCAGCAGTTCCTCCTTTGGCGGGGGTGATGAAAAACTGTTTTTT. It yields the protein CASSSSFGGGDEKLFF.